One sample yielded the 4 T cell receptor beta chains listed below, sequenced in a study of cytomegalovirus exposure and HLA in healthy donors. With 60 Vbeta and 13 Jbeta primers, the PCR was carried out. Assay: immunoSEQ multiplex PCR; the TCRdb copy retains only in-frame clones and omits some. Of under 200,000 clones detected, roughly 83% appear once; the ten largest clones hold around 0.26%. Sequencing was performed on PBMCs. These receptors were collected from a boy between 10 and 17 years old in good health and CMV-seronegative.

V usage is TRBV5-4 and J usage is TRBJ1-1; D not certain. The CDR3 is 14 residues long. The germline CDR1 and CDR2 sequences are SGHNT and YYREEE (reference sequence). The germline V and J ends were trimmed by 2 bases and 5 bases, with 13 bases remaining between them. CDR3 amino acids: CASSFDQSGTEAFF. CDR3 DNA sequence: TGTGCCAGCAGCTTTGACCAGTCGGGAACTGAAGCTTTCTTT.

The CDR3 sequence: CASSFMPGGSTDTQYF. CDR3 coding DNA: TGTGCCAGCAGCTTTATGCCAGGGGGAAGCACAGATACGCAGTATTTT. This sequence joins TRBV5-6 and TRBJ2-3; TRBD1 aligns across 7 bases. Germline CDR1 SGHDT, CDR2 YYEEEE. With 2 bases clipped from V and 0 bases from J, the junction kept 6 bases outside the gene matches. The CDR3 covers 16 residues.

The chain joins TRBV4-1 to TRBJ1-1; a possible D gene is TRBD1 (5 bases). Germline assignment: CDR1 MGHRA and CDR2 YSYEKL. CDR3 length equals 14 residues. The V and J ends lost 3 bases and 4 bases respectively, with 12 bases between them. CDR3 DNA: TGCGCCAGCAGCCAGTCGCGGAGGGGCACTGAAGCTTTCTTT. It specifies CASSQSRRGTEAFF.

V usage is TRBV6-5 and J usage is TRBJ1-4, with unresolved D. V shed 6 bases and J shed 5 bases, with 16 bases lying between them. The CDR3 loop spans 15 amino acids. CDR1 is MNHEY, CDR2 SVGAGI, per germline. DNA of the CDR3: TGTGCCAGCAGGTCTCCCCGGGGTCCCAATGAAAAACTGTTTTTT. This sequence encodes CASRSPRGPNEKLFF.